This entry lists 22 T cell receptor beta chains sequenced from one sample in a study of T cell repertoires in cytomegalovirus infection. TCRdb recomputed calls from the reads with MiXCR, one row per CDR3 protein. The top ten hold roughly an eighth of the sample, which has about 830,000 distinct CDR3 sequences, less than 35% seen once. For these TCRs, the target antigens are not known. This specimen was cultured CD8+ T cells from PBMCs, taken from culture after CMV antigen stimulation. These receptors all come from a human donor in good health (CMV status not recorded). Some clones in this sample may be carry-over from other donors' samples.

The CDR3 region has the DNA TGTGCCAGCAGCCGTAGACTAGCGGCCTTCTACAATGAGCAGTTCTTC. It specifies CASSRRLAAFYNEQFF. This rearrangement joins TRBV3-1 to TRBJ2-1, with 9 positions matching TRBD2. The junction had 7 bases not matched to a gene; V was cut back by 4 bases and J by 3 bases. The CDR3 consists of 16 residues. The germline V gene has CDR1 LGHDT and CDR2 YNNKEL (reference sequence).

V is TRBV10-3 and J is TRBJ2-1; D remains ambiguous. V was clipped by 0 bases and J by 2 bases, with 11 bases between them. Germline V gives CDR1 ENHRY, CDR2 SYGVKD. The CDR3 covers 16 residues. The DNA for the CDR3 is TGTGCCATCAGTGAGTCACTTAGGCCCCCCTACAATGAGCAGTTCTTC. Its translation is CAISESLRPPYNEQFF.

The V gene is TRBV20-1, the J gene TRBJ1-1; D possibly corresponds to TRBD1 (5 bases). V lost 5 bases, J lost 6 bases, and 28 bases lay in between. The CDR3 loop spans 17 amino acids. The germline gives CDR1 DFQATT, CDR2 SNEGSKA (reference sequence). The CDR3 here is CSAYPIVRDGGRAEAFF. Here the CDR3 DNA reads TGCAGTGCTTACCCAATCGTCCGGGACGGGGGTAGGGCTGAAGCTTTCTTT.

The chain links TRBV3-1 to TRBJ1-3; unclear D gene. V lost 6 bases, J lost 1 base, and 16 bases lay in between. Germline CDR1 and CDR2: LGHDT and YNNKEL (reference sequence). The CDR3 is 16 amino acids. The CDR3 reads CASSDLRATSGNTIYF. CDR3 in DNA: TGTGCCAGCAGTGACCTCCGGGCCACTTCTGGAAACACCATATATTTT.

The chain uses TRBV12-5 and TRBJ1-1; D not certain. Germline V gene data show CDR1 as LGHNT and CDR2 as FRNRAP. Trimming shortened V by 7 bases and J by 1 base, and 10 bases separated the two germline ends. The CDR3 extends over 13 amino acids. The CDR3 sequence: CASAFEANTEAFF. The CDR3 bases are TGTGCTAGTGCATTCGAGGCGAACACTGAAGCTTTCTTT.

The J gene is TRBJ2-3, the V gene TRBV7-9; TRBD2 matches 11 bases. The CDR3 consists of 16 residues. The V gene end was trimmed by 4 bases and the J gene end by 4 bases; junction bases not matched to a gene: 7. CDR1 SEHNR and CDR2 FQNEAQ come from the germline V gene (reference sequence). Here the CDR3 reads CASSSNSGGDPDTQYF. The CDR3 DNA follows: TGTGCCAGCAGCTCGAATAGCGGGGGGGACCCAGATACGCAGTATTTT. The entire variable domain, with the rest obtained from reference TRBV7-9 and TRBJ2-3, is as follows: DTGVSQNPRHKITKRGQNVTFRCDPISEHNRLYWYRQTLGQGPEFLTYFQNEAQLEKSRLLSDRFSAERPKGSFSTLEIQRTEQGDSAMYLCASSSNSGGDPDTQYFGPGTRLTVL.

This clonotype came up once. CDR3 protein: CASSPGRADTQYF. CDR3 DNA: TGTGCCAGCTCACCAGGGAGAGCAGATACGCAGTATTTT. The chain has TRBV18 and TRBJ2-3, with D tentatively TRBD2 (5 bases). Trimming took off 2 bases at V and 4 bases at J, with 7 bases between the two ends. Germline values: CDR1 KGHSH, CDR2 LQKENI. CDR3 length: 13 residues. Variable domain in full (rest from reference TRBV18 and TRBJ2-3): NAGVMQNPRHLVRRRGQEARLRCSPMKGHSHVYWYRQLPEEGLKFMVYLQKENIIDESGMPKERFSAEFPKEGPSILRIQQVVRGDSAAYFCASSPGRADTQYFGPGTRLTVL.

The chain employs TRBV7-9 and TRBJ2-3, with D tentatively TRBD1 or TRBD2 (6 bases each). V lost 8 bases to trimming and J lost 0 bases, with 15 bases between them. The CDR3 sequence is 15 residues long. Germline values: CDR1 SEHNR, CDR2 FQNEAQ (reference sequence). Here the CDR3 DNA reads TGTGCCAGCCCCGGAGGGGGATCTAGCACAGATACGCAGTATTTT. Translated: CASPGGGSSTDTQYF.

This clonotype has more than one count but fewer than ten. This sequence joins TRBV7-6 and TRBJ2-1, with 8 bases identical to TRBD2. The CDR3 has 15 residues. CDR1 is SGHVS and CDR2 is FNYEAQ in the germline V gene. V trimming: 0 bases; J trimming: 7 bases; junction bases outside the gene matches: 5. CDR3 amino acids: CASSLADGGANEQFF. The CDR3 region has the DNA TGTGCCAGCAGCTTAGCGGACGGGGGGGCGAATGAGCAGTTCTTC.

The gene calls are TRBV7-8 and TRBJ1-1; 7 bases are shared with TRBD1. Germline-derived CDR1 and CDR2 are SGHVS and FQNEAQ. This CDR3 has 16 amino acids. Trimming at V came to 3 bases and at J to 1 base, leaving 8 bases not matched to a gene. CDR3 in DNA: TGTGCCAGCAGCTTTACAACGGACAGGTCGAACACTGAAGCTTTCTTT. Translated, it gives CASSFTTDRSNTEAFF.

This clonotype came up a few times. The V and J genes are TRBV7-2 and TRBJ1-2; D is undetermined. Germline V gives CDR1 SGHTA, CDR2 FQGNSA. The V and J ends lost 5 bases and 4 bases respectively, with 14 bases between them. This CDR3 is 14 amino acids long. The CDR3 nucleotides are TGTGCCAGCAGCGGGAGTACGGCTGTCTATGGCTACACCTTC. Translated, it gives CASSGSTAVYGYTF.

The chain combines TRBV10-3 with TRBJ1-5; D ambiguous. The CDR3 runs to 16 residues. CDR1 and CDR2 from the germline V gene are ENHRY and SYGVKD. Trimming removed 2 bases from V and 2 bases from J, with 13 bases in between. CDR3 coding DNA: TGTGCCATCAGTGAGGGTCTGGGAAGGGGCAATCAGCCCCAGCATTTT. It translates to CAISEGLGRGNQPQHF.

A note on this clonotype: A much larger clone differs from this one at a single base, so this may be a read error. V is TRBV7-9 and J is TRBJ2-7; TRBD1 aligns across 8 bases. Germline lookup yields CDR1 SEHNR and CDR2 FQNEAQ (reference sequence). The CDR3 loop spans 14 amino acids. The V segment lost 0 bases and the J segment 3 bases; nucleotides outside the gene matches: 1. The CDR3 sequence is CASSLADRDYEQYV. CDR3 bases: TGTGCCAGCAGCTTAGCGGACAGGGACTACGAGCAGTACGTC.

The CDR3 sequence is CATHGQSNEKLFF. CDR3 DNA sequence: TGTGCCACGCATGGACAGAGTAATGAAAAACTGTTTTTT. V is TRBV15 and J is TRBJ1-4, with D perhaps matching TRBD1 (6 bases). The CDR3 spans 13 residues. The V end lost 9 bases, the J end lost 4 bases, and 12 bases lay between the germline ends. The V gene's germline CDR1 is LNHNV and CDR2 YYDKDF (reference sequence). The whole variable domain, filled in from reference TRBV15 and TRBJ1-4, reads DAMVIQNPRYQVTQFGKPVTLSCSQTLNHNVMYWYQQKSSQAPKLLFHYYDKDFNNEADTPDNFQSRRPNTSFCFLDIRSPGLGDTAMYLCATHGQSNEKLFFGSGTQLSVL.

This clonotype was observed a few times. This rearrangement joins TRBV6-6 to TRBJ1-5; D is perhaps TRBD1 (6 bases). Germline CDR1 and CDR2: MNHNY and SVGAGI (reference sequence). The CDR3 contains 15 residues. The V and J ends lost 5 bases and 6 bases respectively, with 17 bases between them. CDR3 in DNA: TGTGCCAGCAGTCCCCGGACAGACCCCGGTCAGCCCCAGCATTTT. This codes for CASSPRTDPGQPQHF.

The chain uses TRBV6-1 and TRBJ1-5, with D maybe TRBD1 (5 bases). The CDR3 runs to 16 residues. With 4 bases removed from V and 1 base from J, the gap between germline ends came to 14 bases. Looked up from germline, CDR1 is MNHNS and CDR2 is SASEGT. The CDR3 protein is CASSVLQGESNQPQHF. CDR3 bases: TGTGCCAGCAGTGTTCTCCAGGGAGAAAGCAATCAGCCCCAGCATTTT.

This clonotype was observed a handful of times. Written as DNA, the CDR3 is TGTGCCAGCAGCTTAGGCACAGGGTTCAGCTCTGGAAACACCATATATTTT. This encodes CASSLGTGFSSGNTIYF. The chain recombines TRBV7-6 with TRBJ1-3, with D possibly being TRBD1 (6 bases). V lost 1 base and J lost 0, with 13 bases in between. Germline V gene sequence: CDR1 SGHVS, CDR2 FNYEAQ. The CDR3 is 17 residues long. Looking up the rest from reference TRBV7-6 and TRBJ1-3 gives the full variable domain: GAGVSQSPRYKVTKRGQDVALRCDPISGHVSLYWYRQALGQGPEFLTYFNYEAQQDKSGLPNDRFSAERPEGSISTLTIQRTEQRDSAMYRCASSLGTGFSSGNTIYFGEGSWLTVV.

The rearrangement uses TRBV6-2 or TRBV6-3 and TRBJ2-7; 7 bases match TRBD1. V shed 3 bases and J 1 base; nucleotides not matched to a gene: 12. The CDR3 runs 17 residues. The germline CDR1 and CDR2 sequences are MNHEY and SVGEGT. This chain's CDR3 is CASSYGTARERSYEQYV. The DNA for the CDR3 is TGTGCCAGCAGTTATGGGACAGCCCGAGAGAGGTCCTACGAGCAGTACGTC.

The chain uses TRBV2 and TRBJ2-5, with 8 bases identical to TRBD1. After removal of 2 bases from V and 5 bases from J, the junction contained 25 bases not matched to a gene. There are 21 residues in the CDR3. The V gene's germline CDR1 is SNHLY and CDR2 FYNNEI. In nucleotides, the CDR3 is TGTGCCAGCAGTGAATTTGGCGATGGGACAGGACACTCCGTGGGAATGGAGACCCAGTACTTC. Translating it yields CASSEFGDGTGHSVGMETQYF.

This clonotype was observed a handful of times. The chain links TRBV28 to TRBJ1-1, with TRBD1 as a possible D gene (6 bases). Germline V gene lookup returns CDR1 MDHEN and CDR2 SYDVKM. V was pared by 5 bases and J by 0 bases, with 13 bases between. The length of the CDR3 is 15 residues. The CDR3 loop is CASSLQGGLNTEAFF. As DNA, the CDR3 is TGTGCCAGCAGTCTACAGGGAGGCCTGAACACTGAAGCTTTCTTT.

The chain carries TRBV20-1 and TRBJ1-6, with no clear D. Germline assignment: CDR1 DFQATT and CDR2 SNEGSKA (reference sequence). The CDR3 has 14 amino acids. The V end lost 2 bases, the J end lost 4 bases, and 9 bases lay between the germline ends. This chain's CDR3 is CSARQRIYNSPLHF. In DNA form, the CDR3 reads TGCAGTGCTAGACAGCGAATTTATAATTCACCCCTCCACTTT.

The chain recombines TRBV12-3 or TRBV12-4 with TRBJ1-5; D might be TRBD1 (5 bases). The CDR3 spans 14 residues. V was trimmed by 3 bases and J by 7 bases, leaving 13 bases between them. CDR3 sequence: CASSFGAGTQPQHF. CDR3 sequence (DNA): TGTGCCAGCAGTTTTGGGGCAGGTACCCAGCCCCAGCATTTT.